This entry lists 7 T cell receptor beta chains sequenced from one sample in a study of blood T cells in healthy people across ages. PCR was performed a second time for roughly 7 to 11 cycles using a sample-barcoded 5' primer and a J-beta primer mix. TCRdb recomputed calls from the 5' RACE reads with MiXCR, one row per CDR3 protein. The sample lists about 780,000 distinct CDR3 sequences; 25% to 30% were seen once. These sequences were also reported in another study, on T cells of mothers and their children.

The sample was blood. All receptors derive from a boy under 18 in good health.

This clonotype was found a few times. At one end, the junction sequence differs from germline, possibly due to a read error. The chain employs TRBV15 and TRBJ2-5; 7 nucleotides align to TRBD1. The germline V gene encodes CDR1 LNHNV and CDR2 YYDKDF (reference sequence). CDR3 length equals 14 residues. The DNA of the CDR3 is TGTGCCACCAGCAGAGATATCCGGTTGAGGGGGCCGGACTTC. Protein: CATSRDIRLRGPDF. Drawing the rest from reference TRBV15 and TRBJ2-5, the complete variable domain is DAMVIQNPRYQVTQFGKPVTLSCSQTLNHNVMYWYQQKSSQAPKLLFHYYDKDFNNEADTPDNFQSRRPNTSFCFLDIRSPGLGDTAMYLCATSRDIRLRGPDFGPGTRLLVL.

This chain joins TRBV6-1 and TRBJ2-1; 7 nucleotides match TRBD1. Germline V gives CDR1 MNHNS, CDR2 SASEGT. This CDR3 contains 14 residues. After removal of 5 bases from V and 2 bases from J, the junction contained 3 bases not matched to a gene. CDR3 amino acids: CASSSDRAYNEQFF. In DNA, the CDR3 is TGTGCCAGCAGTAGCGACAGGGCCTACAATGAGCAGTTCTTC.

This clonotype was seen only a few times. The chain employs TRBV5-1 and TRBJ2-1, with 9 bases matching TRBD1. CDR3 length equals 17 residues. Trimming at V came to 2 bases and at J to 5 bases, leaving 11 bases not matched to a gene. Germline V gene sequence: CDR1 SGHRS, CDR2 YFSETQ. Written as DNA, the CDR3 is TGCGCCAGCAGCTTCGTTCCCCCGGGACAGGGAAACAATGAGCAGTTCTTC. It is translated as CASSFVPPGQGNNEQFF.

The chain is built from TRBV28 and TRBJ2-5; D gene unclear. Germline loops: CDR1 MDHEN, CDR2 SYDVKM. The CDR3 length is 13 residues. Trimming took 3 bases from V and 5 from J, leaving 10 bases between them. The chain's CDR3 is CASSFYNAETQYF. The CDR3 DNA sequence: TGTGCCAGCAGTTTTTATAACGCGGAGACCCAGTACTTC.

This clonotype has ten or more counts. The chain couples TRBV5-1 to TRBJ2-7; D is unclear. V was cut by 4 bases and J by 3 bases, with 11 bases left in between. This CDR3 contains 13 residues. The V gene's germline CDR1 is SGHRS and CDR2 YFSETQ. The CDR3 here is CASSRDASYEQYF. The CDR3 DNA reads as TGCGCCAGCAGCCGCGACGCAAGCTACGAGCAGTACTTC.

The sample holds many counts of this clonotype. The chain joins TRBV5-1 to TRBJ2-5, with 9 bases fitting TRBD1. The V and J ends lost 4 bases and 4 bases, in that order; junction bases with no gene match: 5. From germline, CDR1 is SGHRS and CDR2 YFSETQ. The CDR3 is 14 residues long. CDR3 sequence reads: CASSPDRGLETQYF. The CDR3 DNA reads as TGCGCCAGCAGCCCGGACAGGGGCCTAGAGACCCAGTACTTC.

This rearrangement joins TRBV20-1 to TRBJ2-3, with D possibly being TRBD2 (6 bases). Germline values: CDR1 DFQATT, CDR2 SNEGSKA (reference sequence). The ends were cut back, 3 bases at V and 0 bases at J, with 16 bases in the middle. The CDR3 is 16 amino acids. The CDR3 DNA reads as TGCAGTGCTAGGGGGGATAGCGGATACAGCACAGATACGCAGTATTTT. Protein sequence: CSARGDSGYSTDTQYF.